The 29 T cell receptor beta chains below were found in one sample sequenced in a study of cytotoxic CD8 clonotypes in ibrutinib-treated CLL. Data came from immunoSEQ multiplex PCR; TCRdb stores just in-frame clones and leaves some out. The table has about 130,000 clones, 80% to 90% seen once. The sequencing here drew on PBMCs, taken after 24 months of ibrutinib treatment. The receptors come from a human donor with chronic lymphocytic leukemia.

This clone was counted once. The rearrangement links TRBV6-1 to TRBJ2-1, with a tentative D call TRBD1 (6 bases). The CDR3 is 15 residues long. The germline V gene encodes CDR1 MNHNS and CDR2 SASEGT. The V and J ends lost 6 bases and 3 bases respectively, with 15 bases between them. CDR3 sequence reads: CASRLRGHRYNEQFF. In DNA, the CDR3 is TGTGCCAGCAGATTGAGGGGACACCGCTACAATGAGCAGTTCTTC.

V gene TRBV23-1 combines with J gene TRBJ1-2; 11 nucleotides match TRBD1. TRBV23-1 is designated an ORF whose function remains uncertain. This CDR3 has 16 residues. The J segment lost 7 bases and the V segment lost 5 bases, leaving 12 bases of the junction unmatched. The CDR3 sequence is CASSARSRDRGTGYTF. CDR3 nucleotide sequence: TGCGCCAGCAGTGCCAGGAGCCGGGACAGGGGGACTGGCTACACCTTC.

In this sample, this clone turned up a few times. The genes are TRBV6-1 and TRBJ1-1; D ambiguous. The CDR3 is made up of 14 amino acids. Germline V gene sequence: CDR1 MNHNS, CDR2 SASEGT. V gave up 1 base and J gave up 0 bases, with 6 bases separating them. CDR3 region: CASSEDSLNTEAFF. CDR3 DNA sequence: TGTGCCAGCAGTGAAGACAGTTTGAACACTGAAGCTTTCTTT.

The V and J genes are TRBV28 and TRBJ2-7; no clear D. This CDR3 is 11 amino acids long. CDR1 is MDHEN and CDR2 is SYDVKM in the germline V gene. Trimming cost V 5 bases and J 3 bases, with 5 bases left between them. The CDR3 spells CASSRNYEQYF. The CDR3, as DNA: TGTGCCAGCAGTAGGAACTACGAGCAGTACTTC.

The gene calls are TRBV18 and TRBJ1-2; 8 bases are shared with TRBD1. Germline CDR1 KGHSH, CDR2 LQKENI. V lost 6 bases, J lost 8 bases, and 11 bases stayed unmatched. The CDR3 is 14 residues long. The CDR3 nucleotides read TGTGCCAGCTCCCTCACAGGGGGGGGAGAAGGCTACACCTTC. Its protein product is CASSLTGGGEGYTF.

In DNA, the CDR3 is TGTGCCAGTAGTAGGGGACTAGCGGGCGGGGAACGCACCGGGGAGCTGTTTTTT. Translated, it gives CASSRGLAGGERTGELFF. V and J are TRBV19 and TRBJ2-2; TRBD2 agrees at 12 bases. J was trimmed by 4 bases and V by 4 bases; bases with no gene match: 10. CDR1 is LNHDA, CDR2 SQIVND, per germline (reference sequence). The CDR3 contains 18 residues.

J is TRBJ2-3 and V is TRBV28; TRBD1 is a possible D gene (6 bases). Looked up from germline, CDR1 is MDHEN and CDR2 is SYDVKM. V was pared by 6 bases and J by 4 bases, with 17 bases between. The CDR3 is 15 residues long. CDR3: CASSRLQQGPDTQYF. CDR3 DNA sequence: TGTGCCAGCAGCCGACTACAACAGGGCCCAGATACGCAGTATTTT. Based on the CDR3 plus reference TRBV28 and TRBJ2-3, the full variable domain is DVKVTQSSRYLVKRTGEKVFLECVQDMDHENMFWYRQDPGLGLRLIYFSYDVKMKEKGDIPEGYSVSREKKERFSLILESASTNQTSMYLCASSRLQQGPDTQYFGPGTRLTVL.

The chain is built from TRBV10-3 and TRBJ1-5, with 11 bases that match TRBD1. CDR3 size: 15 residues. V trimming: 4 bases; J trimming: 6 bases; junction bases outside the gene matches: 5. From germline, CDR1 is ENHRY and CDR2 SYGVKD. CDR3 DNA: TGTGCCATCAGTGTGGGACAGGGGGGAGGTCAGCCCCAGCATTTT. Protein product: CAISVGQGGGQPQHF.

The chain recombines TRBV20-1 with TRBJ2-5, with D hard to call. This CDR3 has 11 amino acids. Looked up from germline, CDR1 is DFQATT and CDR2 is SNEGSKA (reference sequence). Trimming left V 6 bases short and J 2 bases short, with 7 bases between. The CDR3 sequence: CSASPQETQYF. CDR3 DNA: TGCAGTGCCAGTCCTCAAGAGACCCAGTACTTC.

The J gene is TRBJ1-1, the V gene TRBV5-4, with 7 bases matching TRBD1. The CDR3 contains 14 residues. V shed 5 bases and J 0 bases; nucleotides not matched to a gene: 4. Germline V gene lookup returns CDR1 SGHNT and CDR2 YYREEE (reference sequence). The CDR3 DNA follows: TGTGCCAGCAGTTACAGGGGACTGAACACTGAAGCTTTCTTT. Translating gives CASSYRGLNTEAFF.

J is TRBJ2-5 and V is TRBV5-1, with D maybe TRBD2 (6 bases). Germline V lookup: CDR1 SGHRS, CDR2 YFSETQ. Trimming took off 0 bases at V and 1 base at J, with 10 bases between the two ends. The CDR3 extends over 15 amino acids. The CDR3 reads CASSLGSGTQETQYF. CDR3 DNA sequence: TGCGCCAGCAGCTTGGGTAGCGGAACCCAAGAGACCCAGTACTTC.

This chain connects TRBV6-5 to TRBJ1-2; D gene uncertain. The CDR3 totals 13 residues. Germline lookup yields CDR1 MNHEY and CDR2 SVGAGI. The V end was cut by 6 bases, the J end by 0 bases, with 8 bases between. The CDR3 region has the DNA TGTGCCAGCAGGTCGGAAGCTAACTATGGCTACACCTTC. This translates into CASRSEANYGYTF.

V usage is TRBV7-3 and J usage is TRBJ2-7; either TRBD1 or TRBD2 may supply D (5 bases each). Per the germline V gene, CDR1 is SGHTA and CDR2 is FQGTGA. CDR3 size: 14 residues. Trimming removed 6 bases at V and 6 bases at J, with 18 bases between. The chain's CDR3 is CASRAGTSPGEQYF. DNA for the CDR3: TGTGCCAGCAGGGCCGGGACCTCCCCGGGCGAGCAGTACTTC.

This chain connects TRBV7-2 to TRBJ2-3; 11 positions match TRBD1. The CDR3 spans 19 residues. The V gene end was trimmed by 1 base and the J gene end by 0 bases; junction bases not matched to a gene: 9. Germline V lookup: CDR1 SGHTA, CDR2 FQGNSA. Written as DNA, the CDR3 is TGTGCCAGCAGCTTAGTCGGACAGGGGGCGATAACTAGCACAGATACGCAGTATTTT. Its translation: CASSLVGQGAITSTDTQYF.

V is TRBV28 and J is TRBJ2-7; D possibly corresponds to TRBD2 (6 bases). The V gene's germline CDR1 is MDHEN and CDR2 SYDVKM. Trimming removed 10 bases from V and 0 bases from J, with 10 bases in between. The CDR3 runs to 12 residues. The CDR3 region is CATLGGSYEQYF. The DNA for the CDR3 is TGTGCCACCCTGGGGGGCTCCTACGAGCAGTACTTC. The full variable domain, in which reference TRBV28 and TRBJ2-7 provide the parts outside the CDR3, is DVKVTQSSRYLVKRTGEKVFLECVQDMDHENMFWYRQDPGLGLRLIYFSYDVKMKEKGDIPEGYSVSREKKERFSLILESASTNQTSMYLCATLGGSYEQYFGPGTRLTVT.

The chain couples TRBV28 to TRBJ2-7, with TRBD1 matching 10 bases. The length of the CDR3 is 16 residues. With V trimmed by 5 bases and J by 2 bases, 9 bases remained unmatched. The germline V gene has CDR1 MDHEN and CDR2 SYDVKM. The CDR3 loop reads CASSTNPGQGPYEQYF. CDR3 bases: TGTGCCAGCAGTACGAATCCGGGACAGGGGCCCTACGAGCAGTACTTC.

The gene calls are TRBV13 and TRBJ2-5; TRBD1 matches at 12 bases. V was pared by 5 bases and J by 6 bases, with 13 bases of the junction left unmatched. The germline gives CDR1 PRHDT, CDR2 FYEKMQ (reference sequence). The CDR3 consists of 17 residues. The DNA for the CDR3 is TGTGCCAGCAGCACCGTACCCGGGACAGGGGGCGCGCAGACCCAGTACTTC. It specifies CASSTVPGTGGAQTQYF.

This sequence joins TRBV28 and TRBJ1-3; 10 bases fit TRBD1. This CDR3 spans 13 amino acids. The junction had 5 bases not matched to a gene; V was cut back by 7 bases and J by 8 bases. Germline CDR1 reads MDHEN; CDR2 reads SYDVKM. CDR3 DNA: TGTGCCAGCAATGACAGGGGGCTGTACACCATATATTTT. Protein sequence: CASNDRGLYTIYF.

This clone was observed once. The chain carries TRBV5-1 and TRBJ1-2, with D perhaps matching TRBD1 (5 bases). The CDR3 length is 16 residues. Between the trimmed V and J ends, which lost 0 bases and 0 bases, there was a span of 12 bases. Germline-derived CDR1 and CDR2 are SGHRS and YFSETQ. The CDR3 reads CASSLVGVGANYGYTF. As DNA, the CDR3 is TGCGCCAGCAGCTTGGTAGGGGTCGGAGCTAACTATGGCTACACCTTC.

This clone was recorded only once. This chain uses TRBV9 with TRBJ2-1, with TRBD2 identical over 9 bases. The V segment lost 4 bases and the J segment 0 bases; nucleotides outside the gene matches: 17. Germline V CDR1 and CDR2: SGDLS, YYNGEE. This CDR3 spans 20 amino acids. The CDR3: CASSPRGVAGDLSSYNEQFF. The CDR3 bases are TGTGCCAGCAGCCCCCGCGGGGTAGCGGGAGATTTAAGCTCCTACAATGAGCAGTTCTTC.

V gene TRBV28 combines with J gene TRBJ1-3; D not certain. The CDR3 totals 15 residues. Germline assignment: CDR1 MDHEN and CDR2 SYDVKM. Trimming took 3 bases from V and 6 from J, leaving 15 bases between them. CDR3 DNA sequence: TGTGCCAGCAGTTTCGCCAGGCCTTCAACAAACACCATATATTTT. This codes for CASSFARPSTNTIYF.

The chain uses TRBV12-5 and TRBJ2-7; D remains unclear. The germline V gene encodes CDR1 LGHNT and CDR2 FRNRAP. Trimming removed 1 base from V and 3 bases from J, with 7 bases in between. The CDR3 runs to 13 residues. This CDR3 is CASGLGDGYEQYF. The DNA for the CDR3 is TGTGCTAGTGGTTTGGGTGACGGCTACGAGCAGTACTTC.

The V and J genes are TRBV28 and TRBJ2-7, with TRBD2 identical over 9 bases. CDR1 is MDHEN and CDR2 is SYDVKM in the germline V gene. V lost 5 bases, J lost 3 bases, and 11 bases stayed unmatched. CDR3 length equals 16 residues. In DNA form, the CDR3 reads TGTGCCAGCAGTCTGACTAGCGGTCCTGTTAGCTACGAGCAGTACTTC. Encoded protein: CASSLTSGPVSYEQYF.

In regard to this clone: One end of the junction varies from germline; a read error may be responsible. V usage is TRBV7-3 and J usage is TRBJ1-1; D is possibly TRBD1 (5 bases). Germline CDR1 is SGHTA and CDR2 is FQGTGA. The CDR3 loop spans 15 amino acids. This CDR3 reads CASSQGRQGVFPLIF. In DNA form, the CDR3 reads TGTGCCAGCAGCCAAGGACGCCAGGGAGTGTTCCCGCTTATCTTT.

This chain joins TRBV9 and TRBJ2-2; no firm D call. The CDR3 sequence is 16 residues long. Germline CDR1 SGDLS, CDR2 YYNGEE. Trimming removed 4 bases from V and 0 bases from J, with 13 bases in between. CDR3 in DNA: TGTGCCAGCAGCACATACGACGCGCCGAACACCGGGGAGCTGTTTTTT. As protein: CASSTYDAPNTGELFF.

The CDR3 DNA reads TGTGCCAGCAGCTTAGAGGGGTTTGGCTACGAGCAGTACTTC. Translating it yields CASSLEGFGYEQYF. The rearrangement links TRBV7-2 to TRBJ2-7; D perhaps matches TRBD1 (5 bases). Trimming left V 1 base short and J 3 bases short, with 10 bases between. Germline V gene sequence: CDR1 SGHTA, CDR2 FQGNSA. The CDR3 is 14 residues long.

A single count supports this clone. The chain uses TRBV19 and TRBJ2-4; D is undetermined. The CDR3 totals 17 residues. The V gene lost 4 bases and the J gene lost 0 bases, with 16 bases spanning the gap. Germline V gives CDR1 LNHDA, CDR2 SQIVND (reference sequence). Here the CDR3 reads CASSTPQSQLAKNIQYF. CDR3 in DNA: TGTGCCAGTAGTACTCCTCAGAGTCAATTAGCCAAAAACATTCAGTACTTC. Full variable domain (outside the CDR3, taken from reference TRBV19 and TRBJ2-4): DGGITQSPKYLFRKEGQNVTLSCEQNLNHDAMYWYRQDPGQGLRLIYYSQIVNDFQKGDIAEGYSVSREKKESFPLTVTSAQKNPTAFYLCASSTPQSQLAKNIQYFGAGTRLSVL.

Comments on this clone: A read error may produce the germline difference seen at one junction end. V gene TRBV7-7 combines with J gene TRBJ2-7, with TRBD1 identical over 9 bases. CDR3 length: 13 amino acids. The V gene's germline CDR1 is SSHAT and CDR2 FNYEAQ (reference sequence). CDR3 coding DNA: TGTGCTAGCAGCCAGGACAGGGGCCACGAGCAGTACTTC. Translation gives CASSQDRGHEQYF.

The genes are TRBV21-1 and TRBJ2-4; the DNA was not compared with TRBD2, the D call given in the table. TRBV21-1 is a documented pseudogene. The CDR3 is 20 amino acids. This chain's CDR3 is CASSKARKSPILLAKNIQYF. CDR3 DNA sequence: TGTGCCAGCAGCAAAGCGAGAAAGTCGCCGATACTGCTAGCCAAAAACATTCAGTACTTC.